This note documents a single T cell receptor beta chain sequence. The data originate from a study of blood T cell repertoires in COVID-19. Profiled with immunoSEQ multiplex PCR; TCRdb holds only in-frame clones, not every one. Found here are a few hundred thousand clones, 85% to 90% of them singletons; the top ten hold under 3.5%. Participants were aged 18 to 89 years from around 26 US areas. Germline loops: CDR1 SGHRS, CDR2 YFSETQ. CDR3 size: 14 residues. V was pared by 7 bases and J by 7 bases, with 14 bases of the junction left unmatched. Sample: PBMCs or T cells enriched from blood (not recorded which). The clonotype comes from a woman in her 50s who had been exposed to COVID-19. The chain uses TRBV5-1 and TRBJ2-7; 7 positions match TRBD2. The CDR3 loop reads CASETGTKRGEQYF. DNA of the CDR3: TGCGCCAGCGAAACCGGGACTAAAAGAGGGGAGCAGTACTTC.